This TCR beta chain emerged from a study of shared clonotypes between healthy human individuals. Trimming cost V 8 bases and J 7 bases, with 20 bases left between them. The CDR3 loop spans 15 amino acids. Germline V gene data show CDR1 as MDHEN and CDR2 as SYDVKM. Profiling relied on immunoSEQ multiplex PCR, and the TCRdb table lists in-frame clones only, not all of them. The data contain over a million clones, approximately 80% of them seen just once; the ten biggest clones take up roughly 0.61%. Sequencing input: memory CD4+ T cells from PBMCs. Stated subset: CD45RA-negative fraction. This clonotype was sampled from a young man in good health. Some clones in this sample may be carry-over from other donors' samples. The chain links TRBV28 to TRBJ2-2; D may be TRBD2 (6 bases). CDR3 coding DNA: TGTGCCAGCGGCCGGGGGACGGTGGGGGACGGGGAGCTGTTTTTT. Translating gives CASGRGTVGDGELFF.